Following are 12 T cell receptor beta chains from one sample sequenced in a study of blood T cell repertoires in COVID-19. The repertoire was sequenced with immunoSEQ multiplex PCR; TCRdb's copy has only in-frame clones and lacks some. The table includes some 42,000 clones, about 82% detected once. Sequenced sample: peripheral blood. The source of these receptors is a man aged 50-59 years with active COVID-19.

This clone was seen a few times. V and J are TRBV19 and TRBJ1-1; no clear D. In germline, CDR1 is LNHDA, CDR2 SQIVND (reference sequence). The CDR3 is made up of 11 amino acids. Trimming removed 6 bases from V and 10 bases from J, with 12 bases in between. The chain's CDR3 is CASRTSLVAFF. The CDR3 DNA reads TGTGCCAGTAGGACTTCATTGGTAGCTTTCTTT.

This clone occurred a few times. The V gene is TRBV7-2, the J gene TRBJ1-6; TRBD1 aligns across 7 bases. The CDR3 length is 13 residues. The V gene's germline CDR1 is SGHTA and CDR2 FQGNSA. V shed 2 bases, J shed 10 bases, and the junction held 2 bases outside the gene matches. This CDR3 is CASSLRGQSPLHF. DNA of the CDR3: TGTGCCAGCAGCTTAAGGGGACAGTCACCCCTCCACTTT.

The chain has TRBV24-1 and TRBJ2-1, with TRBD1 matching 9 bases. The germline V gene has CDR1 KGHDR and CDR2 SFDVKD. V dropped 5 bases and J dropped 7; count of bases not matched to a gene: 5. The CDR3 totals 14 residues. The CDR3 spells CATSAGQGINEQFF. The CDR3 nucleotides are TGTGCCACCAGTGCAGGACAGGGGATAAATGAGCAGTTCTTC.

The CDR3 nucleotides read TGCGCCAGCACCGCTGACGGGGGGGCTGGGGCCAACGTCCTGACTTTC. The encoded protein is CASTADGGAGANVLTF. V and J are TRBV5-1 and TRBJ2-6; 8 nucleotides align to TRBD2. Germline loops: CDR1 SGHRS, CDR2 YFSETQ. Unmatched junction bases numbered 7, after V lost 6 bases and J lost 2 bases. This CDR3 comprises 16 residues.

This sequence joins TRBV9 and TRBJ2-5; 9 bases match TRBD2. The CDR3 length is 16 residues. CDR1 is SGDLS and CDR2 is YYNGEE in the germline V gene. Trimming removed 2 bases from V and 0 bases from J; junction bases left unmatched: 5. The CDR3 nucleotides read TGTGCCAGCAGCGTTTCCCTAGCGGGACACCAAGAGACCCAGTACTTC. Translating it yields CASSVSLAGHQETQYF.

DNA of the CDR3: TGTGCCAGCAGTTACGAGTTCGGGACTACAGAGACCCAGTACTTC. Amino acids: CASSYEFGTTETQYF. J is TRBJ2-5 and V is TRBV6-2 or TRBV6-3, with TRBD2 identical over 7 bases. The germline gives CDR1 MNHEY, CDR2 SVGEGT. The junction had 7 bases not matched to a gene; V was cut back by 2 bases and J by 4 bases. This CDR3 comprises 15 residues.

This chain links TRBV28 with TRBJ1-2, with 8 bases that match TRBD1. CDR3 length equals 14 residues. Germline-derived CDR1 and CDR2 are MDHEN and SYDVKM. J lost 5 bases, V lost 5 bases, and 7 bases had no gene match. CDR3 in amino acids: CASSLNRGGYGYTF. The DNA of the CDR3 is TGTGCCAGCAGTCTAAACAGGGGGGGTTATGGCTACACCTTC.

This clone was recorded only once. This chain connects TRBV7-8 to TRBJ2-3; D might be TRBD2 (5 bases). This CDR3 spans 12 amino acids. The V gene lost 5 bases and the J gene lost 8 bases, with 11 bases spanning the gap. Per the germline V gene, CDR1 is SGHVS and CDR2 is FQNEAQ. Written as DNA, the CDR3 is TGTGCCAGCAGCCCGGGATTCAGTACGCAGTATTTT. Amino acids: CASSPGFSTQYF.

The chain has TRBV11-1 and TRBJ1-6, with TRBD1 matching 7 bases. The germline V gene has CDR1 SGHAT and CDR2 FQDESV (reference sequence). This CDR3 spans 16 amino acids. The J segment lost 0 bases and the V segment lost 4 bases, leaving 3 bases of the junction unmatched. This CDR3 reads CASSSGQSSYNSPLHF. CDR3 DNA sequence: TGTGCCAGCAGCTCGGGACAGAGCTCCTATAATTCACCCCTCCACTTT.

The rearrangement uses TRBV7-6 and TRBJ1-4; possibly TRBD1 for D (5 bases). The V end was cut by 1 base, the J end by 4 bases, with 10 bases between. The CDR3 has 15 amino acids. Germline-derived CDR1 and CDR2 are SGHVS and FNYEAQ. This CDR3 reads CASSLGSGFNEKLFF. CDR3 in DNA: TGTGCCAGCAGCTTAGGGTCAGGGTTTAATGAAAAACTGTTTTTT. Based on the CDR3 plus reference TRBV7-6 and TRBJ1-4, the full variable domain is GAGVSQSPRYKVTKRGQDVALRCDPISGHVSLYWYRQALGQGPEFLTYFNYEAQQDKSGLPNDRFSAERPEGSISTLTIQRTEQRDSAMYRCASSLGSGFNEKLFFGSGTQLSVL.

This rearrangement joins TRBV24-1 to TRBJ2-1, with 8 bases aligning to TRBD2. J lost 9 bases, V lost 3 bases, and 18 bases had no gene match. CDR3 length: 18 amino acids. CDR1 is KGHDR and CDR2 is SFDVKD in the germline V gene. As DNA, the CDR3 is TGTGCCACCAGTGATCAGATGTCGGGGGGGGCGCGGGGTGGTGAGCAGTTCTTC. Its translation is CATSDQMSGGARGGEQFF.

The chain joins TRBV29-1 to TRBJ2-1; 9 bases line up with TRBD2. Per the germline V gene, CDR1 is SQVTM and CDR2 is ANQGSEA. The CDR3 extends over 13 amino acids. Trimming cost V 7 bases and J 5 bases; bases outside gene matches: 6. DNA for the CDR3: TGCAGCGCCGGACTAGCGCAAAACAATGAGCAGTTCTTC. Amino acid sequence: CSAGLAQNNEQFF.